This T cell receptor (beta chain) was documented in a study of neurological immune-mediated disorders. This CDR3 is 14 amino acids long. Trimming took 6 bases from V and 4 from J, leaving 16 bases between them. The cDNA was synthesized by 5'RACE incorporating 10-nucleotide random UMIs. Each CDR3 protein is one row after TCRdb ran MiXCR on the 5' RACE reads. This sample yields 30,000 to 35,000 distinct CDR3 sequences, of which under 30% are seen a single time; 25% to 30% belongs to the top ten. For the sorted libraries, about a million CD4+ or CD8+ T cells were used. Many counts were recorded for this clonotype.

The sample comprised CD4+ T cells from blood. The receptor was isolated from a man between 50 and 59 years old with HTLV-1-associated myelopathy (HAM/TSP). This rearrangement joins TRBV12-3 or TRBV12-4 to TRBJ2-7, with D perhaps matching TRBD1 (6 bases). The CDR3 nucleotides read TGTGCCAGCAGCCTGGGGGCAGGGCTTTACGAGCAGTACTTC. Translating gives CASSLGAGLYEQYF.